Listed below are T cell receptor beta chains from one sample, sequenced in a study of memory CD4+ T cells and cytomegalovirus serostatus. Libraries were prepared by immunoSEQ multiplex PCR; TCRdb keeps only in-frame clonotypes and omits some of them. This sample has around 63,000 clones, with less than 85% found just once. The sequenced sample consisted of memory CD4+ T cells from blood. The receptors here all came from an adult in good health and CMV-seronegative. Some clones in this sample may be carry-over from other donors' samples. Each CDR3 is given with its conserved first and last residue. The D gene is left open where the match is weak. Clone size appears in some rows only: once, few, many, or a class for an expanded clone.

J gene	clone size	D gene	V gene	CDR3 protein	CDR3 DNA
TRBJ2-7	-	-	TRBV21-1	CASSSYLTPSYEQYF	TGTGCCAGCAGCAGCTACCTTACACCCTCCTACGAGCAGTACTTC
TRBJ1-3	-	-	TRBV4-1	CASSRYASGRYSGNTIYF	TGCGCCAGCAGCCGCTATGCTTCCGGGCGGTACTCTGGAAACACCATATATTTT
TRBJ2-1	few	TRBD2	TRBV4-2	CASSQVRSGSGNEQFF	TGTGCCAGCAGCCAAGTTAGGAGCGGGAGTGGAAATGAGCAGTTCTTC
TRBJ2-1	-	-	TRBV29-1	CSVDLWGSGPRISNEQFF	TGCAGCGTTGATCTCTGGGGGAGCGGCCCGAGAATTAGCAATGAGCAGTTCTTC
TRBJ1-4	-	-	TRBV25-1	CASSVGASATNEKLFF	TGTGCCAGCAGTGTGGGGGCCTCCGCAACTAATGAAAAACTGTTTTTT
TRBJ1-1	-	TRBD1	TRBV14	CASSRDRNTEAFF	TGTGCCAGCAGCCGGGACAGGAACACTGAAGCTTTCTTT
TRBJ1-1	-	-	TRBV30	CAWGMFDTEAFF	TGTGCCTGGGGGATGTTTGACACTGAAGCTTTCTTT
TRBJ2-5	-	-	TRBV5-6	CASSLGGAAQTQYF	TGTGCCAGCAGCTTGGGGGGGGCGGCTCAGACCCAGTACTTC
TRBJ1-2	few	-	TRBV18	CASSPPEHGYTF	TGTGCCAGCTCACCACCCGAGCATGGCTACACCTTC
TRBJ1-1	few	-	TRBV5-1	CASSLKGGNTEAFF	TGCGCCAGCAGCCTAAAGGGGGGAAACACTGAAGCTTTCTTT
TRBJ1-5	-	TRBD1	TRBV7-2	CASSQQGGNQPQHF	TGTGCCAGCAGCCAGCAGGGGGGCAATCAGCCCCAGCATTTT
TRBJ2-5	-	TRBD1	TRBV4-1	CASSLGQGQETQYF	TGCGCCAGCAGCCTGGGACAGGGACAAGAGACCCAGTACTTC
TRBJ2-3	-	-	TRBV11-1	CASSLGRESLTDTQYF	TGTGCCAGCAGCTTAGGGAGAGAGAGTCTCACAGATACGCAGTATTTT
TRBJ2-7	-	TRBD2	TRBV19	CASSIEASGSWREQYF	TGTGCCAGTAGTATAGAGGCTAGCGGGAGCTGGCGCGAGCAGTACTTC
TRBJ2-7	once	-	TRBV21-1	CASSSFGGPPGEQYF	TGTGCCAGCAGCAGCTTTGGAGGGCCTCCGGGGGAGCAGTACTTC
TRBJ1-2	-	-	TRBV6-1	CASSFATDYTF	TGTGCCAGCAGTTTTGCTACAGACTACACCTTC
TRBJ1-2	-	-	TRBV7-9	CASSPGGGAPNYGYTF	TGTGCCAGCAGCCCCGGGGGAGGGGCACCTAACTATGGCTACACCTTC
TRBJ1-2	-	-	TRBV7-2	CASSLAPRVGYGYTF	TGTGCCAGCAGCTTAGCGCCCAGGGTAGGCTATGGCTACACCTTC
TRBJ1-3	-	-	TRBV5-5	CASSREGSGNTIYF	TGTGCCAGCAGCCGGGAAGGCTCTGGAAACACCATATATTTT
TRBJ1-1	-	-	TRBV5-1	CASSLDSWGTEAFF	TGCGCCAGCAGCCTGGACAGCTGGGGCACTGAAGCTTTCTTT
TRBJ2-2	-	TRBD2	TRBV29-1	CSVGDYHTGELFF	TGCAGCGTTGGGGACTACCACACCGGGGAGCTGTTTTTT
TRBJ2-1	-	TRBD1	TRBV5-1	CASTGTGGGNEQFF	TGCGCCAGCACCGGGACAGGGGGAGGGAATGAGCAGTTCTTC
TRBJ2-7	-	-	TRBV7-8	CASSRGLTYEQYF	TGTGCCAGCAGCCGGGGCCTGACCTACGAGCAGTACTTC
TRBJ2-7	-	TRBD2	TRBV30	CAWRASGSRSEQYF	TGTGCCTGGAGGGCTAGCGGGAGTCGGTCCGAGCAGTACTTC
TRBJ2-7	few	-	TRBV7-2	CASSLGPGTQYEQYF	TGTGCCAGCAGCTTAGGTCCCGGGACTCAGTACGAGCAGTACTTC
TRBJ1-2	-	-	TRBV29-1	CSVAITTLRDGYTF	TGCAGCGTCGCGATCACCACGCTAAGAGATGGCTACACCTTC
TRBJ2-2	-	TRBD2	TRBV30	CAWMAGGLVGELFF	TGTGCCTGGATGGCGGGAGGGCTCGTCGGGGAGCTGTTTTTT
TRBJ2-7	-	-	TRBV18	CASSPPSRDEQYF	TGTGCCAGCTCACCACCGTCAAGAGACGAGCAGTACTTC
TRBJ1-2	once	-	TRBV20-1	CSASRDYGYTF	TGCAGTGCTAGTAGAGACTATGGCTACACCTTC
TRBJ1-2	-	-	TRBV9	CASSVVAEPYYGYTF	TGTGCCAGCAGCGTAGTGGCAGAGCCCTACTATGGCTACACCTTC
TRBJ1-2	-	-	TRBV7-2	CASSLQGNGYTF	TGTGCCAGCAGCTTACAGGGGAATGGCTACACCTTC
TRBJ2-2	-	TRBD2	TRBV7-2	CASSPASGGRNTGELFF	TGTGCCAGCAGCCCCGCTAGCGGGGGTCGAAACACCGGGGAGCTGTTTTTT
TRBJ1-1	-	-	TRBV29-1	CSAESLNTEAFF	TGCAGCGCAGAATCCTTGAACACTGAAGCTTTCTTT
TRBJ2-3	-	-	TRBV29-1	CSVQVSDTQYF	TGCAGCGTTCAAGTCTCAGATACGCAGTATTTT
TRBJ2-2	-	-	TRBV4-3	CASSQGTTTGELFF	TGCGCCAGCAGCCAAGGTACTACGACCGGGGAGCTGTTTTTT
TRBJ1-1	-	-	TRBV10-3	CASTRGENTEAFF	TGTGCCTCCACCCGGGGGGAGAACACTGAAGCTTTCTTT
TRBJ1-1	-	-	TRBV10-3	CAISESRGGVRRSALGIGAFF	TGTGCCATCAGTGAGTCGCGGGGGGGGGTTCGACGCTCGGCGCTCGGTATAGGAGCTTTCTTT
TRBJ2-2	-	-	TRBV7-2	CASSLLGLINTGELFF	TGTGCCAGCAGCTTACTCGGACTCATCAACACCGGGGAGCTGTTTTTT
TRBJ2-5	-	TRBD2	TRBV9	CASSRNPTSGSGETQYF	TGTGCCAGCAGCCGAAACCCGACTAGCGGGAGCGGGGAGACCCAGTACTTC
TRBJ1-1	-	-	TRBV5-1	CASSPDSLNTEAFF	TGCGCCAGCAGCCCGGACAGTCTGAACACTGAAGCTTTCTTT
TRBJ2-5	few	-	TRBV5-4	CASSLETAGETQYF	TGTGCCAGCAGCTTGGAGACGGCTGGGGAGACCCAGTACTTC
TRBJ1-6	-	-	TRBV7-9	CASSLEGANSPLHF	TGTGCCAGCAGCTTAGAGGGCGCGAATTCACCCCTCCACTTT
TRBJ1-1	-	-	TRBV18	CASSLGWGGNTEAFF	TGTGCCAGCTCACTAGGATGGGGAGGGAACACTGAAGCTTTCTTT
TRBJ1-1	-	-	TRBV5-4	CASSLRGGGTEAFF	TGTGCCAGCAGCCTGAGGGGGGGCGGCACTGAAGCTTTCTTT
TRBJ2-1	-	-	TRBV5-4	CASSLEGAQKFF	TGTGCCAGCAGCTTGGAAGGCGCCCAGAAATTCTTC
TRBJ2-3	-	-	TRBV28	CASRSGGRGDTQYF	TGTGCCAGCAGGTCCGGGGGCCGGGGAGATACGCAGTATTTT
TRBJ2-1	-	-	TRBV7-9	CASSPTTNEQFF	TGTGCCAGCAGCCCTACCACCAATGAGCAGTTCTTC
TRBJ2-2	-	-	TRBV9	CASSELRVSGELFF	TGTGCCAGCAGCGAACTGAGGGTGTCCGGGGAGCTGTTTTTT
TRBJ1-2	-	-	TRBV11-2	CASSTLQGNGYTF	TGTGCCAGCAGCACCTTGCAGGGCAATGGCTACACCTTC
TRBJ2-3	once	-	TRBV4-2	CASSQDLVRLLGDTQYF	TGTGCCAGCAGCCAAGATCTAGTCCGGCTATTGGGTGATACGCAGTATTTT
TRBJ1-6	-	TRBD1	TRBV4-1	CASSQAFTGGDNSPLHF	TGCGCCAGCAGCCAAGCCTTTACAGGGGGGGATAATTCACCCCTCCACTTT
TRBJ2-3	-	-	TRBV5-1	CASSLRSGGGSTDTQYF	TGCGCCAGCAGCTTGCGTTCGGGTGGCGGGAGCACAGATACGCAGTATTTT
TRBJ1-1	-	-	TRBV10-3	CAISLTTGEAFF	TGTGCCATCAGTCTTACAACCGGGGAAGCTTTCTTT
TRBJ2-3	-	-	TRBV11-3	CASSLGTDSTDTQYF	TGTGCCAGCAGCTTAGGGACGGATAGCACAGATACGCAGTATTTT
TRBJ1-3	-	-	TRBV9	CASGGATIYF	TGTGCCAGTGGAGGGGCCACCATATATTTT
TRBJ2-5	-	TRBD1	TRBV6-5	CASRQGKETQYF	TGTGCCAGCAGACAGGGGAAAGAGACCCAGTACTTC
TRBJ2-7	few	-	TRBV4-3	CASSHGRGYEQYF	TGCGCCAGCAGCCACGGCAGGGGCTACGAGCAGTACTTC
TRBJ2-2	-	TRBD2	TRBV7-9	CASSSRAGERVGELFF	TGTGCCAGCAGCTCACGGGCGGGAGAGCGGGTCGGGGAGCTGTTTTTT